Below are 19 T cell receptor beta chains sequenced from a single sample in a study of T-cell reconstitution after alpha-beta-depleted transplantation in children. As it was prepared, the TCRbeta library received unique molecular identifiers. MiXCR, run by TCRdb on the PCR reads, gives a single entry per CDR3 protein. The sample lists roughly 400,000 distinct CDR3 sequences; 43% were seen once. The sequences come from PBMCs, collected before TCRalphabeta/CD19-depleted stem cell transplant. These receptors were collected from a girl aged 2-15 years with aplastic anemia, due to receive a stem cell transplant.

This clonotype has a handful of counts. The chain carries TRBV9 and TRBJ2-7, with a tentative D call TRBD1 (6 bases). Trimming took off 0 bases at V and 0 bases at J, with 10 bases between the two ends. This CDR3 is built from 15 residues. Germline V gene data show CDR1 as SGDLS and CDR2 as YYNGEE. The CDR3 reads CASSVGAGDSYEQYF. CDR3 DNA sequence: TGTGCCAGCAGCGTAGGGGCAGGGGACTCCTACGAGCAGTACTTC.

The CDR3 nucleotides are TGCAGTGTTCGGACTAGCGGAAGCACAGATACGCAGTATTTT. This encodes CSVRTSGSTDTQYF. The rearrangement uses TRBV20-1 and TRBJ2-3; 10 positions match TRBD2. The V gene end was trimmed by 7 bases and the J gene end by 0 bases; junction bases not matched to a gene: 4. CDR1 is DFQATT, CDR2 SNEGSKA, per germline (reference sequence). There are 14 residues in the CDR3.

The V and J genes are TRBV27 and TRBJ2-1; 10 positions agree with TRBD2. The CDR3 consists of 15 residues. Trimming cost V 6 bases and J 4 bases; bases outside gene matches: 6. Germline CDR1 MNHEY, CDR2 SMNVEV (reference sequence). DNA of the CDR3: TGTGCCAGCAGCCCCGAACTAGCGGGGTACAATGAGCAGTTCTTC. Translation gives CASSPELAGYNEQFF.

V and J are TRBV28 and TRBJ2-7; 9 bases map to TRBD2. CDR3 length: 15 amino acids. V was clipped by 4 bases and J by 1 base; unmatched bases: 5. Germline V gives CDR1 MDHEN, CDR2 SYDVKM. The CDR3 loop reads CASSYRLAASYEQYF. CDR3 coding DNA: TGTGCCAGCAGTTATAGACTAGCGGCTTCCTACGAGCAGTACTTC. Drawing the rest from reference TRBV28 and TRBJ2-7, the complete variable domain is DVKVTQSSRYLVKRTGEKVFLECVQDMDHENMFWYRQDPGLGLRLIYFSYDVKMKEKGDIPEGYSVSREKKERFSLILESASTNQTSMYLCASSYRLAASYEQYFGPGTRLTVT.

J is TRBJ2-3 and V is TRBV7-6; maybe TRBD2 (7 bases). Per the germline V gene, CDR1 is SGHVS and CDR2 is FNYEAQ. CDR3 length: 14 amino acids. V was trimmed by 6 bases and J by 6 bases, leaving 16 bases between them. The CDR3 is CASSSRGAVDTQYF. CDR3 nucleotides: TGTGCCAGCAGTTCCCGGGGGGCCGTGGATACGCAGTATTTT.

The genes are TRBV5-6 and TRBJ2-2, with D perhaps TRBD2 (5 bases). The CDR3 consists of 17 residues. The germline gives CDR1 SGHDT, CDR2 YYEEEE. V was shortened by 0 bases and J by 1 base, with 13 bases between the two germline ends. The CDR3 bases are TGTGCCAGCAGCTTGGTAGGGATAGCGAGGAACACCGGGGAGCTGTTTTTT. Translating it yields CASSLVGIARNTGELFF.

This clonotype was picked up many times. The rearrangement links TRBV7-2 to TRBJ2-2; D is possibly TRBD1 or TRBD2 (5 bases each). Trimming shortened V by 3 bases and J by 4 bases, and 12 bases separated the two germline ends. CDR1 and CDR2 (germline): SGHTA, FQGNSA. The CDR3 has 15 amino acids. CDR3 loop: CASSFRDRLTGELFF. CDR3 nucleotide sequence: TGTGCCAGCAGCTTCCGGGACCGACTCACCGGGGAGCTGTTTTTT.

The chain links TRBV3-1 to TRBJ2-3; weak D call: TRBD2 (5 bases). Trimming stripped 2 bases from V and 6 bases from J, with 21 bases between. CDR1 is LGHDT, CDR2 YNNKEL, per germline (reference sequence). This CDR3 contains 17 residues. The CDR3 DNA reads TGTGCCAGCAGCCAAAGCCACTCAAGGTCTTCGGGGGATACGCAGTATTTT. Translating gives CASSQSHSRSSGDTQYF.

The chain carries TRBV20-1 and TRBJ2-7, with 11 positions matching TRBD1. The CDR3 extends over 17 amino acids. The germline gives CDR1 DFQATT, CDR2 SNEGSKA (reference sequence). Trimming cost V 5 bases and J 5 bases; bases outside gene matches: 17. The CDR3 coding sequence is TGCAGTGCTGGGGGGGACAGGGGGGGCCCAGGGTACGACGAGCAGTACTTC. This sequence encodes CSAGGDRGGPGYDEQYF.

The chain recombines TRBV20-1 with TRBJ2-7; a weak D match, TRBD2 (6 bases). The CDR3 extends over 14 amino acids. CDR1 and CDR2 from the germline V gene are DFQATT and SNEGSKA (reference sequence). The V and J ends lost 3 bases and 0 bases respectively, with 12 bases between them. The DNA of the CDR3 is TGCAGTGCTAGGAGGTTCGGGAGCTCCTACGAGCAGTACTTC. This encodes CSARRFGSSYEQYF.

The V and J genes are TRBV12-3 or TRBV12-4 and TRBJ2-1; 7 bases fit TRBD2. V lost 6 bases and J lost 6; bases outside the gene matches: 11. The CDR3 is made up of 15 amino acids. The DNA for the CDR3 is TGTGCCAGCAGCCTAAGCGGAAGGACTAGCAATGAGCAGTTCTTC. Translating it yields CASSLSGRTSNEQFF.

The chain has TRBV29-1 and TRBJ1-5, with D maybe TRBD1 (5 bases). The V gene's germline CDR1 is SQVTM and CDR2 ANQGSEA. V was shortened by 5 bases and J by 3 bases, with 8 bases between the two germline ends. The CDR3 sequence is 12 residues long. In DNA, the CDR3 is TGCAGCGTTCAGGGCGACAATCAGCCCCAGCATTTT. It is translated as CSVQGDNQPQHF.

V gene TRBV7-7 combines with J gene TRBJ1-3; D is unresolved. The CDR3 covers 17 residues. The V and J ends lost 3 bases and 0 bases respectively, with 15 bases between them. Germline V gene data show CDR1 as SSHAT and CDR2 as FNYEAQ (reference sequence). The CDR3 DNA reads TGTGCCAGCAGCTTGACAAACTTACAGCACTCTGGAAACACCATATATTTT. Translating gives CASSLTNLQHSGNTIYF. Supplemented by reference TRBV7-7 and TRBJ1-3, the full variable domain reads GAGVSQSPRYKVTKRGQDVTLRCDPISSHATLYWYQQALGQGPEFLTYFNYEAQPDKSGLPSDRFSAERPEGSISTLTIQRTEQRDSAMYRCASSLTNLQHSGNTIYFGEGSWLTVV.

This clonotype was observed once. The chain couples TRBV6-1 to TRBJ1-5; D is possibly TRBD1 (6 bases). CDR3 length: 17 amino acids. Germline CDR1 reads MNHNS; CDR2 reads SASEGT. Trimming took off 7 bases at V and 4 bases at J, with 23 bases between the two ends. The CDR3, as DNA: TGTGCCAGCAACCCGAGTAGGTTGGGGGCCAGGAATCAGCCCCAGCATTTT. It encodes CASNPSRLGARNQPQHF.

The V gene is TRBV20-1, the J gene TRBJ2-7, with D perhaps being TRBD1 or TRBD2 (6 bases each). The germline V gene encodes CDR1 DFQATT and CDR2 SNEGSKA (reference sequence). The CDR3 loop spans 15 amino acids. Trimming stripped 0 bases from V and 6 bases from J, with 18 bases between. The CDR3: CSARDSRGRLGEQYF. The CDR3 coding sequence is TGCAGTGCTAGAGATAGCAGGGGTCGACTAGGCGAGCAGTACTTC.

This clonotype was counted many times. The V gene is TRBV25-1, the J gene TRBJ2-1, with D possibly matching TRBD2 (6 bases). The V end lost 6 bases, the J end lost 0 bases, and 12 bases lay between the germline ends. The CDR3 length is 15 residues. Looked up from germline, CDR1 is MGHDK and CDR2 is SYGVNS. The CDR3 region has the DNA TGTGCCAGCAGCAAGACTAGGAGCTCCTACAATGAGCAGTTCTTC. Translated, it gives CASSKTRSSYNEQFF.

The rearrangement links TRBV7-8 to TRBJ2-1, with TRBD2 matching over 12 bases. CDR1 is SGHVS and CDR2 is FQNEAQ in the germline V gene. The CDR3 loop spans 17 amino acids. V shed 1 base and J 8 bases; nucleotides not matched to a gene: 9. DNA of the CDR3: TGTGCCAGCAGCTTAGGTCTAGCGGGAGGGCCGGGCGATGAGCAGTTCTTC. This gives the protein CASSLGLAGGPGDEQFF.

This clonotype has a handful of counts. The chain employs TRBV7-2 and TRBJ2-7; no clear D gene. Trimming took 4 bases from V and 13 from J, leaving 26 bases between them. Germline V gives CDR1 SGHTA, CDR2 FQGNSA. CDR3 length equals 15 residues. The CDR3 loop is CASSSRSYGSTSPYF. CDR3 in DNA: TGTGCCAGCAGCTCTAGATCCTACGGCAGTACTTCGCCTTACTTC. The complete variable domain, with remaining parts taken from reference TRBV7-2 and TRBJ2-7, reads GAGVSQSPSNKVTEKGKDVELRCDPISGHTALYWYRQSLGQGLEFLIYFQGNSAPDKSGLPSDRFSAERTGGSVSTLTIQRTQQEDSAVYLCASSSRSYGSTSPYFGPGTRLTVT.

This clonotype was detected only a few times. This chain links TRBV5-1 with TRBJ2-3; the match to TRBD2 covers 10 bases. The germline V gene has CDR1 SGHRS and CDR2 YFSETQ. The CDR3 has 17 amino acids. V was clipped by 2 bases and J by 2 bases; unmatched bases: 8. CDR3 DNA sequence: TGCGCCAGCAGCTTATCGTCTAGCGGGAGTACCACAGATACGCAGTATTTT. Protein product: CASSLSSSGSTTDTQYF.